This TCR beta chain was captured by sequencing in a study of T cell responses to AZD1222 COVID-19 vaccine (dated by TCRdb to the early 2020s). Background for the entire study: Because spike-specific TCR depth and breadth did not differ between the two schedules, AZD1222 recipients who got a second dose at roughly 4 weeks were pooled with those who got a second dose at roughly 12 weeks. A total of roughly 240 trial participants underwent TCR sequencing, of whom approximately 210 received two doses of AZD1222 and approximately 25 received two doses of the MenACWY control vaccine. Trial participants were enrolled by age into subgroups of 18-55, 56-69 and 70-plus years, and 148, 28 and 57 TCR-sequenced participants, respectively, were included in these subgroups. What the research found in general, with its limitations: In the small 56-69-year group, the increase in depth fell short of significance, most likely because of low power. CD4 TCRs associated with the vaccine covered the entire spike protein, and the dominant responses were in regions 160-218 and 743-854. Most participants were white British and females outnumbered males, and the authors suggested that clonal diversity may have been underestimated. Conclusions about previously exposed vaccinees were limited because only five to seven AZD1222 recipients were SARS-CoV-2 seropositive at baseline. A significant rise in spike-specific TCR breadth and depth was observed after two AZD1222 doses relative to day 0 and relative to MenACWY recipients. No day 14 peak-response samples were available, so repertoires were characterized only after the peak T cell response. Reportedly, almost half of the unique spike-specific TCRs recognized epitopes lying outside the regions that are mutated in the B.1.351 and B.1.1.7 variants.

According to the study, the label for this sample's time point signals: baseline before first vaccination. The vaccinee samples were drawn from two UK trials, COV001 and COV002, one of which was a single-blind randomized controlled phase 2/3 trial testing AZD1222 (ChAdOx1 nCoV-19) in healthy adults. Trial participant PBMC samples were collected at day 0 and day 28 after the second dose for TCRbeta chain sequencing. The CDR3 contains 14 residues, cysteine and phenylalanine counted. This entry keeps only the CDR3 DNA: 42 bases, framed from base 1. Trimming accounts for 3 bases at V and 5 bases at J, while the number of junction bases matched to no gene is 6. CDR1 KGHSH and CDR2 LQKENI were looked up in the germline V gene. The CDR3 regions of human TCRbeta chains were analyzed by immunosequencing. As for how the authors treated the data: TCRs in the repertoires were compared against a reference library of SARS-CoV-2-specific TCRs that had been generated with the MIRA antigen-specificity platform. Breadth was defined as the fraction of unique TCRs that were SARS-CoV-2-associated, and depth was defined as the fraction of total T cells that were SARS-CoV-2-associated. Each spike-specific TCR was assigned to its reactive spike region and to a CD4 or CD8 class using the MIRA data. Log10-transformed breadth and depth values were compared by one-way ANOVA with Sidak's multiple comparisons tests. Sourced from immuneACCESS, this table was stored by TCRdb with only in-frame sequences that have V and J called. A share of the clones is absent; for the studies checked, an unresolved V gene accounts for under half, and the remainder has no known explanation. D and trimming were read from the DNA, whereas the V and J calls and clone size are those reported in that table. This sample gives 84,000 or so clones in total; about 90% of them show up just once. The leading ten clones occupy approximately 1.6% of the sample.

About this clone: This clone's antigen is unknown. Qualities for individual bases were not recorded, and no much larger clone is one base off.

The chain is encoded by TRBV18 joined to TRBJ1-1; TRBD1 agrees with 7 junctional bases. The clonotype originates from an adult in good health. The material sequenced was peripheral blood, taken on day 0 of AZD1222 vaccination. The nucleotide sequence reads as follows: TGTGCCAGCTCACCTCGAACAGGGGAAACTGAAGCTTTCTTT. Its translation is CASSPRTGETEAFF.